This T cell receptor (beta chain) is drawn from a study of cytomegalovirus exposure and HLA in healthy donors. The PCR had 60 Vbeta and 13 Jbeta primers. The table came from immunoSEQ multiplex PCR; TCRdb's copy has only in-frame clones and leaves some out. The sample has approximately 50,000 clones. V was pared by 5 bases and J by 0 bases, with 13 bases between. Germline V CDR1 and CDR2: PRHDT, FYEKMQ (reference sequence). The CDR3 length is 16 residues. The gene calls are TRBV13 and TRBJ1-4; perhaps TRBD1 as D (5 bases). This TCR was sampled from a man between 18 and 35 years old in good health and CMV-seropositive. Material for sequencing was PBMCs. In nucleotides, the CDR3 is TGTGCCAGCAGCGCTCTCAGGGCATCAACTAATGAAAAACTGTTTTTT. This encodes CASSALRASTNEKLFF.